What follows are 5 T cell receptor beta chains derived from one specimen sequenced in a study of PD-1 blockade in classical Hodgkin lymphoma. After autologous stem cell transplantation all patients relapsed, and prior brentuximab vedotin exposure differed between cohorts. Libraries were prepared by immunoSEQ multiplex PCR; TCRdb keeps only in-frame clonotypes and omits some of them. Of approximately 6,700 clones detected, approximately 77% appear once; the ten largest clones hold roughly 35%. The sample consisted of peripheral blood mononuclear cells (PBMCs), taken before the second cycle of nivolumab. These receptors originate from a human donor with classical Hodgkin lymphoma.

The rearrangement links TRBV11-3 to TRBJ2-1, with 7 nucleotides matching TRBD2. Germline V gene data show CDR1 as SGHNT and CDR2 as YENEEA. V dropped 0 bases and J dropped 7; count of bases not matched to a gene: 12. The CDR3 sequence is 17 residues long. CDR3 DNA: TGTGCCAGCAGCTTAGATGGCGGGGGAGGCCTAGGGAATGAGCAGTTCTTC. Residues: CASSLDGGGGLGNEQFF. Full variable domain (rest looked up from reference TRBV11-3 and TRBJ2-1): EAGVVQSPRYKIIEKKQPVAFWCNPISGHNTLYWYLQNLGQGPELLIRYENEEAVDDSQLPKDRFSAERLKGVDSTLKIQPAELGDSAVYLCASSLDGGGGLGNEQFFGPGTRLTVL.

J is TRBJ2-7 and V is TRBV5-1; tentatively, D is TRBD1 or TRBD2 (5 bases each). V was pared by 4 bases and J by 5 bases, with 16 bases between. CDR1 is SGHRS and CDR2 is YFSETQ in the germline V gene. The CDR3 length is 14 residues. For the CDR3, the DNA is TGCGCCAGCAGCCTCCGGGGACCTACCGACGAGCAGTACTTC. Protein sequence: CASSLRGPTDEQYF.

The V call is TRBV2, the J call TRBJ2-4; 8 nucleotides line up with TRBD2. The ends lost 7 bases at V and 1 base at J; junction bases unmatched: 6. Germline lookup yields CDR1 SNHLY and CDR2 FYNNEI. The CDR3 runs to 15 residues. Here the CDR3 DNA reads TGTGCCAGCAAGATCGGGGGGGGCGCCAAAAACATTCAGTACTTC. This sequence encodes CASKIGGGAKNIQYF.

The J gene is TRBJ2-2, the V gene TRBV2; a possible D gene is TRBD1 (5 bases). V lost 3 bases and J 1 base, leaving 15 bases between the germline ends. The CDR3 loop spans 17 amino acids. CDR1 is SNHLY, CDR2 FYNNEI, per germline. CDR3 coding DNA: TGTGCCAGCAGTGATGATGGCAGGGCCATGAACACCGGGGAGCTGTTTTTT. Translating it yields CASSDDGRAMNTGELFF.

The gene calls are TRBV28 and TRBJ2-6; D is perhaps TRBD1 or TRBD2 (6 bases each). Germline V gene lookup returns CDR1 MDHEN and CDR2 SYDVKM. There are 17 residues in the CDR3. V was trimmed by 3 bases and J by 2 bases, leaving 14 bases between them. The CDR3 loop is CASSFRGLGAGANVLTF. The CDR3, as DNA: TGTGCCAGCAGTTTTCGGGGGCTCGGAGCTGGGGCCAACGTCCTGACTTTC.